This T cell receptor (beta chain) was obtained from a study of T cell repertoires in cytomegalovirus infection. For the study at large: A matching HLA type, together with CMV infection, was signaled by public TCR beta signatures. Study-level results: The cumulative frequency of public TCR beta families distinguished individuals who carried CMV together with the relevant HLA. HLA-C-restricted CMV clonotypes gave the most frequent clonotype in two of eight donors.

Germline V gene lookup returns CDR1 SGHTA and CDR2 FQGNSA. The CDR3 consists of 16 residues. With 6 bases clipped from V and 6 bases from J, the junction kept 9 bases outside the gene matches. Regarding this clonotype: The antigen is not known.

TCRdb ran MiXCR on the reads and lists one entry per CDR3 protein. The sample consists of some 680,000 distinct CDR3 sequences, 35% of them appearing once. This receptor was obtained from a human donor in good health (CMV status not recorded). Some clones in this sample may be carry-over from other donors' samples. Sequencing used PBMCs. The chain recombines TRBV7-2 with TRBJ2-1; 12 positions match TRBD2. The CDR3 is CASSSWTSGKSNEQFF. The CDR3 DNA sequence: TGTGCCAGCAGTTCCTGGACTAGCGGGAAGTCCAATGAGCAGTTCTTC.